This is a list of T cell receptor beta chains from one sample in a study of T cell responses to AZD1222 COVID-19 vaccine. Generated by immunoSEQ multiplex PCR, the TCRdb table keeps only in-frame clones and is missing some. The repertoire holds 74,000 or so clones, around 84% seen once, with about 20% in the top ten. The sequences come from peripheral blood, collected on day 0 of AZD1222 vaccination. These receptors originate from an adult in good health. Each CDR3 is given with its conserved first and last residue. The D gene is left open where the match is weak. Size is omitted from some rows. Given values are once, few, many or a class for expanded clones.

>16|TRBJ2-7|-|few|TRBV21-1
CASSPKGGDRPYEQYF
TGTGCCAGCAGCCCCAAAGGAGGAGACAGGCCCTACGAGCAGTACTTC
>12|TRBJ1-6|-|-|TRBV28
CASSFAGSPLHF
TGTGCCAGCAGTTTCGCCGGTTCACCCCTCCACTTT
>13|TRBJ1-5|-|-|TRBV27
CASSLGSNQPQHF
TGTGCCAGCAGTTTAGGCAGCAATCAGCCCCAGCATTTT
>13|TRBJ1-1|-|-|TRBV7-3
CASSQMSDTEAFF
TGTGCCAGCAGCCAAATGTCGGACACTGAAGCTTTCTTT
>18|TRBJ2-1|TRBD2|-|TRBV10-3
CAISESRREFLRDNEQFF
TGTGCCATCAGTGAGTCCCGGCGGGAGTTCTTAAGGGACAATGAGCAGTTCTTC
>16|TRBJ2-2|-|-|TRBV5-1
CASSPLRAGQLGELFF
TGCGCCAGCAGCCCCCTTCGGGCAGGGCAGTTAGGGGAGCTGTTTTTT
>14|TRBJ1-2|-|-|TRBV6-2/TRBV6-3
CASSSPPSNYGYTF
TGTGCCAGCAGTTCGCCACCCAGTAACTATGGCTACACCTTC
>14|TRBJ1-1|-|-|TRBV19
CASSRGGINTEAFF
TGTGCCAGTAGTCGTGGGGGAATCAACACTGAAGCTTTCTTT
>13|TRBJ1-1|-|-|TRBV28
CASSSGAQTEAFF
TGTGCCAGCAGTTCGGGGGCGCAAACTGAAGCTTTCTTT
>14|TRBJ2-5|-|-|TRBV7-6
CASSFGQIQETQYF
TGTGCCAGCAGCTTCGGACAGATACAAGAGACCCAGTACTTC
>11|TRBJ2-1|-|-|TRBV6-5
CASRAPGVEFF
TGTGCCAGCAGGGCTCCGGGGGTGGAATTCTTC
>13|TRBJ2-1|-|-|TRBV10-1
CASSKSSYNEQFF
TGCGCCAGCAGTAAGAGCTCCTACAATGAGCAGTTCTTC
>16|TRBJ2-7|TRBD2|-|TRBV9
CASSAFGSSGSYEQYF
TGTGCCAGCAGCGCCTTCGGGAGTAGCGGGAGTTACGAGCAGTACTTC
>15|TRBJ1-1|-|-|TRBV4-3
CASSQVSTGWTEAFF
TGCGCCAGCAGCCAAGTTAGTACAGGGTGGACTGAAGCTTTCTTT
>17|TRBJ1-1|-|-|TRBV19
CASSIVRLGDGNTEAFF
TGTGCCAGTAGTATAGTCCGGTTGGGGGACGGGAACACTGAAGCTTTCTTT
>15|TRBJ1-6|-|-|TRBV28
CASSLPSGLNSPLHF
TGTGCCAGCAGTCTCCCCTCAGGACTGAATTCACCCCTCCACTTT
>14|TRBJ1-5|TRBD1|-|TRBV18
CASSLGQGGQPQHF
TGTGCCAGCTCACTTGGACAGGGAGGACAGCCCCAGCATTTT
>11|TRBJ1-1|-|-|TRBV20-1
CSASPDREAFF
TGCAGTGCTAGCCCGGACAGAGAAGCTTTCTTT
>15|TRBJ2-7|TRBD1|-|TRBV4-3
CASSQEGGRGGEQYF
TGCGCCAGCAGCCAAGAAGGGGGCAGGGGCGGCGAGCAGTACTTC
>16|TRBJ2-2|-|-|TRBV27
CASSLLSHSVTGELFF
TGTGCCAGCAGTTTACTATCACACTCGGTCACCGGGGAGCTGTTTTTT
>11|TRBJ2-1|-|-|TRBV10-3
CAISESHEQFF
TGTGCCATCAGTGAGTCTCATGAGCAGTTCTTC